This TCR beta chain stems from a study of beta chain features in type 1 diabetes. Across the whole study: Summed over all samples, the examined sorted cells came to fewer than 120,000,000.

Study-level findings and limits: Whether TCRB rearrangement is influenced by HLA type went unresolved here. Possible PCR preference for shorter templates applied equally to patients and controls. People with Type 1 diabetes carried modestly yet significantly shorter TCRB CDR3s in all four CD4+ subsets.

This clone was observed a handful of times. Its antigen remains unidentified. CDR3 size: 14 residues. V lost 5 bases to trimming and J lost 4 bases, with 12 bases between them. Germline-derived CDR1 and CDR2 are PRHDT and FYEKMQ (reference sequence). Once sorted, every population was more than 98% pure. Expressed TCRB transcripts were sequenced because the entire RNA isolate underwent reverse transcription. The assay was immunoSEQ multiplex PCR, and TCRdb's table has in-frame clones only and misses some. The table has 600,000 to 700,000 clones, about an eighth seen once. The chain carries TRBV13 and TRBJ2-1; D is ambiguous. The sequence was obtained from a man between 18 and 35 years old with type 1 diabetes. The sequencing input was naive CD4+ T cells from blood. The CDR3 here is CASSRAGLYNEQFF. For the CDR3, the DNA is TGTGCCAGCAGCAGAGCCGGGCTATACAATGAGCAGTTCTTC.